The 18 T cell receptor beta chains reported below all come from one sample, sequenced in a study of blood T cell repertoires in COVID-19. Measured with immunoSEQ multiplex PCR; TCRdb has only the in-frame clones, and not every one. The sample has approximately 380,000 clones; 85% are singletons. The sequenced sample consisted of peripheral blood. The receptors were sampled from a woman between 18 and 29 years old with acute or convalescent COVID-19.

This clone was recorded once. The rearrangement joins TRBV5-1 to TRBJ2-1, with 11 bases aligning to TRBD1. After removal of 3 bases from V and 6 bases from J, the junction contained 11 bases not matched to a gene. The CDR3 is 17 residues long. Germline V gene lookup returns CDR1 SGHRS and CDR2 YFSETQ. DNA of the CDR3: TGCGCCAGCAGCTCCCAAACCGGGACAGGGGGTATCAATGAGCAGTTCTTC. It specifies CASSSQTGTGGINEQFF.

The rearrangement links TRBV28 to TRBJ2-1; 10 bases map to TRBD2. The V and J ends lost 5 bases and 5 bases, in that order; junction bases with no gene match: 6. Germline CDR1 reads MDHEN; CDR2 reads SYDVKM. The CDR3 is 15 amino acids. CDR3 amino acids: CASSPLAGVDNEQFF. The CDR3 region has the DNA TGTGCCAGCAGTCCTCTAGCGGGAGTCGACAATGAGCAGTTCTTC. The full variable domain, in which reference TRBV28 and TRBJ2-1 provide the parts outside the CDR3, is DVKVTQSSRYLVKRTGEKVFLECVQDMDHENMFWYRQDPGLGLRLIYFSYDVKMKEKGDIPEGYSVSREKKERFSLILESASTNQTSMYLCASSPLAGVDNEQFFGPGTRLTVL.

The chain combines TRBV27 with TRBJ1-1; D possibly corresponds to TRBD1 (5 bases). Germline-derived CDR1 and CDR2 are MNHEY and SMNVEV (reference sequence). Trimming removed 0 bases at V and 5 bases at J, with 10 bases between. There are 14 residues in the CDR3. CDR3 in DNA: TGTGCCAGCAGTTTATCGGGGGGATATACTGAAGCTTTCTTT. Translating gives CASSLSGGYTEAFF.

The chain uses TRBV9 and TRBJ2-7; D may be TRBD2 (7 bases). Deletions cut 3 bases from V and 3 bases from J, with 16 bases between. The CDR3 covers 15 residues. Germline V lookup: CDR1 SGDLS, CDR2 YYNGEE. The CDR3 region is CASSAGAGAFYEQYF. The CDR3 coding sequence is TGTGCCAGCAGCGCGGGGGCGGGGGCCTTCTACGAGCAGTACTTC.

This chain connects TRBV4-1 to TRBJ2-1, with D possibly TRBD2 on 6 matching bases. This CDR3 is built from 16 residues. Germline V gives CDR1 MGHRA, CDR2 YSYEKL. V lost 1 base, J lost 4 bases, and 14 bases lay in between. CDR3 amino acids: CASSQGWAGTYNEQFF. The CDR3 coding sequence is TGCGCCAGCAGCCAAGGTTGGGCAGGGACTTACAATGAGCAGTTCTTC.

The chain couples TRBV27 to TRBJ2-1; 8 nucleotides align to TRBD2. This CDR3 comprises 18 residues. Germline V CDR1 and CDR2: MNHEY, SMNVEV (reference sequence). V dropped 8 bases and J dropped 1; count of bases not matched to a gene: 16. CDR3 DNA: TGTGCCAGCCGCCCCGGCGTTCGTGCGGGGGGATCCTACAATGAGCAGTTCTTC. Translation gives CASRPGVRAGGSYNEQFF.

The chain carries TRBV28 and TRBJ2-5, with 14 positions matching TRBD2. Germline-derived CDR1 and CDR2 are MDHEN and SYDVKM. The CDR3 consists of 16 residues. The J segment lost 4 bases and the V segment lost 8 bases, leaving 9 bases of the junction unmatched. CDR3 coding DNA: TGTGCCAGCGGTGGGGGGACTAGCGGGGGTGTAGAGACCCAGTACTTC. This codes for CASGGGTSGGVETQYF.

V is TRBV11-2 and J is TRBJ2-7; D perhaps matches TRBD1 (5 bases). The V gene lost 5 bases and the J gene lost 5 bases, with 19 bases spanning the gap. The CDR3 has 15 amino acids. Per the germline V gene, CDR1 is SGHAT and CDR2 is FQNNGV. CDR3 in amino acids: CASSDGMDTGNEQYF. The CDR3 nucleotides read TGTGCCAGCAGCGACGGCATGGACACCGGCAACGAGCAGTACTTC.

This clone was detected once. J is TRBJ2-1 and V is TRBV14; 8 bases map to TRBD2. Germline V lookup: CDR1 SGHDN, CDR2 FVKESK. V lost 3 bases, J lost 8 bases, and 9 bases stayed unmatched. This CDR3 spans 15 amino acids. This CDR3 is CASSQFSGTVDEQFF. The CDR3 bases are TGTGCCAGCAGCCAGTTTAGCGGGACTGTCGATGAGCAGTTCTTC.

The chain uses TRBV18 and TRBJ2-7; perhaps TRBD1 as D (5 bases). Germline CDR1 reads KGHSH; CDR2 reads LQKENI. Trimming pared 5 bases from V and 2 bases from J, leaving 10 bases between. This CDR3 is 13 amino acids long. The CDR3 region is CASSSTATYEQYF. The CDR3 nucleotides read TGTGCCAGCTCATCGACAGCGACCTACGAGCAGTACTTC.

The chain uses TRBV6-5 and TRBJ1-5; 8 positions match TRBD1. This CDR3 has 15 residues. Germline CDR1 and CDR2: MNHEY and SVGAGI. V dropped 7 bases and J dropped 0; count of bases not matched to a gene: 5. The CDR3 loop reads CASKQGVDSNQPQHF. The CDR3 nucleotides read TGTGCCAGCAAACAGGGGGTAGATAGCAATCAGCCCCAGCATTTT.

The J gene is TRBJ1-2, the V gene TRBV5-1, with D possibly being TRBD1 (5 bases). CDR1 is SGHRS, CDR2 YFSETQ, per germline. This CDR3 comprises 13 residues. The V and J ends lost 2 bases and 6 bases respectively, with 11 bases between them. CDR3 residues: CASSFQGTDGYTF. CDR3 in DNA: TGCGCCAGCAGCTTTCAGGGCACGGATGGCTACACCTTC. The full variable domain, completed using reference TRBV5-1 and TRBJ1-2, is KAGVTQTPRYLIKTRGQQVTLSCSPISGHRSVSWYQQTPGQGLQFLFEYFSETQRNKGNFPGRFSGRQFSNSRSEMNVSTLELGDSALYLCASSFQGTDGYTFGSGTRLTVV.

The chain carries TRBV23-1 and TRBJ1-1; 9 bases map to TRBD1. TRBV23-1 counts as an open reading frame of uncertain function. The CDR3 covers 18 residues. The J segment lost 4 bases and the V segment lost 0 bases, leaving 12 bases of the junction unmatched. In DNA, the CDR3 is TGCGCCAGCAGTCAATCACAGGGGGCAAAAATATGTTGCACTGAAGCTTTCTTT. Translation gives CASSQSQGAKICCTEAFF.

This sequence joins TRBV28 and TRBJ2-3; the D gene is possibly TRBD2 (5 bases). Germline V gives CDR1 MDHEN, CDR2 SYDVKM. CDR3 size: 17 residues. V shed 7 bases and J shed 1 base, with 21 bases lying between them. The CDR3 loop reads CASTLETFFSGTDTQYF. The CDR3 DNA reads TGTGCCAGCACCTTGGAAACCTTTTTTAGCGGCACAGATACGCAGTATTTT.

The rearrangement joins TRBV19 to TRBJ1-1, with D hard to call. There are 14 residues in the CDR3. Between the trimmed V and J ends, which lost 5 bases and 0 bases, there was a span of 10 bases. The germline gives CDR1 LNHDA, CDR2 SQIVND (reference sequence). The CDR3: CASSPRRLNTEAFF. For the CDR3, the DNA is TGTGCCAGTAGTCCCCGCCGGTTGAACACTGAAGCTTTCTTT.

This chain connects TRBV10-1 to TRBJ2-7; tentatively, D is TRBD1 (6 bases). CDR1 and CDR2 from the germline V gene are WNHNN and SYGVQD (reference sequence). The CDR3 runs 18 residues. V shed 4 bases and J shed 3 bases, with 25 bases lying between them. The CDR3: CASSAWVKRTAFIYEQYF. CDR3 sequence (DNA): TGCGCCAGCAGTGCGTGGGTGAAACGGACAGCATTTATCTACGAGCAGTACTTC.

The V and J genes are TRBV9 and TRBJ1-1; TRBD1 matches at 11 bases. The length of the CDR3 is 16 residues. Trimming at V came to 4 bases and at J to 4 bases, leaving 9 bases not matched to a gene. Germline CDR1 reads SGDLS; CDR2 reads YYNGEE. The CDR3 loop reads CASSPRPGTGGTEAFF. The CDR3 DNA sequence: TGTGCCAGCAGCCCACGTCCCGGGACAGGGGGCACTGAAGCTTTCTTT. Filled out from reference TRBV9 and TRBJ1-1, the complete variable domain reads DSGVTQTPKHLITATGQRVTLRCSPRSGDLSVYWYQQSLDQGLQFLIQYYNGEERAKGNILERFSAQQFPDLHSELNLSSLELGDSALYFCASSPRPGTGGTEAFFGQGTRLTVV.

The rearrangement joins TRBV19 to TRBJ1-2, with D maybe TRBD1 (5 bases). CDR1 and CDR2 from the germline V gene are LNHDA and SQIVND (reference sequence). The CDR3 has 14 amino acids. The ends were cut back, 4 bases at V and 8 bases at J, with 17 bases in the middle. In nucleotides, the CDR3 is TGTGCCAGTAGTAGTGACAGTCATGTTCGGGGCTACACCTTC. This codes for CASSSDSHVRGYTF.